The rows below give T cell receptor beta chains drawn from one sample of a study of technical replicates of blood from a few donors. Repertoires were generated with immunoSEQ multiplex PCR, while TCRdb's copy carries only in-frame clones and drops some. This sample carries under 70,000 clones, roughly 86% of them seen once, and the ten largest clones take more than 4.5%. Sequenced sample: PBMCs. All receptors come from a human donor in good health. Some clones in this sample may be carry-over from other donors' samples. The CDR3 runs from the conserved cysteine through the conserved F or W. D genes are given only for firm matches. Expanded clones are given a class, and other clones once, few, many or no size at all.

J: TRBJ1-6; D: TRBD1; size: few; V: TRBV5-8; DNA: TGTGCCAGCAGCTTGCCCGGACAGGGTAATTCACCCCTCCACTTT; CDR3: CASSLPGQGNSPLHF
J: TRBJ2-5; D: .; size: few; V: TRBV14; DNA: TGTGCCAGCAGCCCTTTAGCGGTGGGGGAGACCCAGTACTTC; CDR3: CASSPLAVGETQYF
J: TRBJ1-1; D: .; size: .; V: TRBV29-1; DNA: TGCAGCGTCCCTAGACAACTTGGGGGGACTGAAGCTTTCTTT; CDR3: CSVPRQLGGTEAFF
J: TRBJ2-3; D: TRBD1; size: .; V: TRBV12-5; DNA: TGTGCTAGTGGTTTCGATCCCGGACAGGGAGTTTCAGATACGCAGTATTTT; CDR3: CASGFDPGQGVSDTQYF
J: TRBJ2-7; D: .; size: few; V: TRBV2; DNA: TGTGCCAGCAGTGGAGAACCCTACGAGCAGTACTTC; CDR3: CASSGEPYEQYF
J: TRBJ2-1; D: TRBD2; size: .; V: TRBV18; DNA: TGTGCCAGCTCACTCAGTAGCGGGAGCAGTGTCTACAATGAGCAGTTCTTC; CDR3: CASSLSSGSSVYNEQFF
J: TRBJ1-3; D: TRBD1; size: few; V: TRBV4-3; DNA: TGCGCCAGCAGCCAGGAAACAGGGGTCGGAAACACCATATATTTT; CDR3: CASSQETGVGNTIYF
J: TRBJ2-4; D: TRBD1; size: .; V: TRBV5-6; DNA: TGTGCCAGCAGCCGGAGAGGGCAGGGGGTAAACATTCAGTACTTC; CDR3: CASSRRGQGVNIQYF
J: TRBJ1-2; D: .; size: .; V: TRBV20-1; DNA: TGCAGTGCTGGGTTGACAAATGGCTACACCTTC; CDR3: CSAGLTNGYTF
J: TRBJ1-6; D: .; size: .; V: TRBV7-9; DNA: TGTGCCAGCAGCTTACGGACTTATTCACCCCTCCACTTT; CDR3: CASSLRTYSPLHF
J: TRBJ2-7; D: TRBD2; size: .; V: TRBV29-1; DNA: TGCAGCGTTGAAGAGCGGGGGTGGAGGACCTACGAGCAGTACTTC; CDR3: CSVEERGWRTYEQYF
J: TRBJ1-1; D: TRBD1; size: .; V: TRBV6-5; DNA: TGTGCCAGCAGTCAACAGACAGGGGTGGTCACTGAAGCTTTCTTT; CDR3: CASSQQTGVVTEAFF
J: TRBJ1-5; D: .; size: .; V: TRBV19; DNA: TGTGCCAGTACCCTCGAGGTTAGCGGCTATCAGCCCCAGCATTTT; CDR3: CASTLEVSGYQPQHF
J: TRBJ2-7; D: .; size: .; V: TRBV5-4; DNA: TGTGCCAGCAGCTCGACCGGGGGAGAGCAGTACTTC; CDR3: CASSSTGGEQYF
J: TRBJ2-7; D: TRBD1; size: .; V: TRBV7-9; DNA: TGTGCCAGCAGCCCGGGACAGGGGGACTACGAGCAGTACTTC; CDR3: CASSPGQGDYEQYF
J: TRBJ1-4; D: .; size: .; V: TRBV7-2; DNA: TGTGCCAGCAGCTTTAGGCTACTGGAGGAAAAACTGTTTTTT; CDR3: CASSFRLLEEKLFF
J: TRBJ1-1; D: .; size: .; V: TRBV2; DNA: TGTGCCAGCAGTGAAGCGCTGCCGGGCACTGAAGCTTTCTTT; CDR3: CASSEALPGTEAFF
J: TRBJ2-1; D: TRBD2; size: .; V: TRBV9; DNA: TGTGCCAGCAGCGCCGGACTAGGAAATGAGCAGTTCTTC; CDR3: CASSAGLGNEQFF
J: TRBJ2-7; D: TRBD2; size: .; V: TRBV10-3; DNA: TGTGCCATCAGTGAGTCGGCGGGGGGGTCCTACGAGCAGTACTTC; CDR3: CAISESAGGSYEQYF
J: TRBJ2-1; D: TRBD1; size: .; V: TRBV29-1; DNA: TGCAGCGTTGAAGATTTTCGGGACAGCAACAATGAGCAGTTCTTC; CDR3: CSVEDFRDSNNEQFF
J: TRBJ1-3; D: .; size: .; V: TRBV5-1; DNA: TGCGCCAGCAGCAAGGACACTGCATCTGGAAACACCATATATTTT; CDR3: CASSKDTASGNTIYF
J: TRBJ1-1; D: .; size: .; V: TRBV6-1; DNA: TGTGCCAGCAAAAAAGAGGCTTTGAACACTGAAGCTTTCTTT; CDR3: CASKKEALNTEAFF
J: TRBJ2-7; D: .; size: .; V: TRBV28; DNA: TGTGCCAGCAGTTCACCAAGCACAGTCTCCTACGAGCAGTACTTC; CDR3: CASSSPSTVSYEQYF
J: TRBJ2-2; D: .; size: .; V: TRBV29-1; DNA: TGCAGCGTGGGAGGAGCGACCGGGGAGCTGTTTTTT; CDR3: CSVGGATGELFF
J: TRBJ2-3; D: .; size: .; V: TRBV5-4; DNA: TGTGCCAGCAGCTCGGGACAAACTACAGATACGCAGTATTTT; CDR3: CASSSGQTTDTQYF
J: TRBJ2-7; D: TRBD1; size: .; V: TRBV5-4; DNA: TGTGCCAGCAGCCATGACAGGGACTACGAGCAGTACTTC; CDR3: CASSHDRDYEQYF
J: TRBJ1-3; D: TRBD1; size: .; V: TRBV7-9; DNA: TGTGCCAGCAGCTCGGAACGGGACAGGGGATATTTTGGAAACACCATATATTTT; CDR3: CASSSERDRGYFGNTIYF
J: TRBJ2-1; D: .; size: .; V: TRBV9; DNA: TGTGCCAGCAGCGTTCAGGGGTTGGTCAATGAGCAGTTCTTC; CDR3: CASSVQGLVNEQFF
J: TRBJ1-2; D: TRBD1; size: few; V: TRBV4-2; DNA: TGTGCCAGCAGCCAAGATCTACAGGGGGACTATGGCTACACCTTC; CDR3: CASSQDLQGDYGYTF
J: TRBJ1-3; D: TRBD1; size: .; V: TRBV5-1; DNA: TGCGCCAGCACCTCCTCGACAGGGGACTCTGGAAACACCATATATTTT; CDR3: CASTSSTGDSGNTIYF